This T cell receptor (beta chain) is drawn from a study of identical twins. This clonotype was counted ten times or more. Each CDR3 protein gets one entry after TCRdb re-called the 5' RACE reads with MiXCR. This repertoire shows around 370,000 distinct CDR3 sequences, approximately 8.7% found once; its top ten account for about 8.1%. CDR1 is SGHRS and CDR2 is YFSETQ in the germline V gene. The CDR3 runs 15 residues. V trimming: 0 bases; J trimming: 3 bases; junction bases outside the gene matches: 4. This TCR derives from a woman in her forties or fifties in good health. This rearrangement joins TRBV5-1 to TRBJ2-7, with 9 bases matching TRBD2. Material for sequencing was naive T cells sorted from blood. CDR3 residues: CASSLDLAGNYEQYF. CDR3 nucleotides: TGCGCCAGCAGCTTGGATCTAGCGGGGAACTACGAGCAGTACTTC. Full variable domain (missing parts from reference TRBV5-1 and TRBJ2-7): KAGVTQTPRYLIKTRGQQVTLSCSPISGHRSVSWYQQTPGQGLQFLFEYFSETQRNKGNFPGRFSGRQFSNSRSEMNVSTLELGDSALYLCASSLDLAGNYEQYFGPGTRLTVT.